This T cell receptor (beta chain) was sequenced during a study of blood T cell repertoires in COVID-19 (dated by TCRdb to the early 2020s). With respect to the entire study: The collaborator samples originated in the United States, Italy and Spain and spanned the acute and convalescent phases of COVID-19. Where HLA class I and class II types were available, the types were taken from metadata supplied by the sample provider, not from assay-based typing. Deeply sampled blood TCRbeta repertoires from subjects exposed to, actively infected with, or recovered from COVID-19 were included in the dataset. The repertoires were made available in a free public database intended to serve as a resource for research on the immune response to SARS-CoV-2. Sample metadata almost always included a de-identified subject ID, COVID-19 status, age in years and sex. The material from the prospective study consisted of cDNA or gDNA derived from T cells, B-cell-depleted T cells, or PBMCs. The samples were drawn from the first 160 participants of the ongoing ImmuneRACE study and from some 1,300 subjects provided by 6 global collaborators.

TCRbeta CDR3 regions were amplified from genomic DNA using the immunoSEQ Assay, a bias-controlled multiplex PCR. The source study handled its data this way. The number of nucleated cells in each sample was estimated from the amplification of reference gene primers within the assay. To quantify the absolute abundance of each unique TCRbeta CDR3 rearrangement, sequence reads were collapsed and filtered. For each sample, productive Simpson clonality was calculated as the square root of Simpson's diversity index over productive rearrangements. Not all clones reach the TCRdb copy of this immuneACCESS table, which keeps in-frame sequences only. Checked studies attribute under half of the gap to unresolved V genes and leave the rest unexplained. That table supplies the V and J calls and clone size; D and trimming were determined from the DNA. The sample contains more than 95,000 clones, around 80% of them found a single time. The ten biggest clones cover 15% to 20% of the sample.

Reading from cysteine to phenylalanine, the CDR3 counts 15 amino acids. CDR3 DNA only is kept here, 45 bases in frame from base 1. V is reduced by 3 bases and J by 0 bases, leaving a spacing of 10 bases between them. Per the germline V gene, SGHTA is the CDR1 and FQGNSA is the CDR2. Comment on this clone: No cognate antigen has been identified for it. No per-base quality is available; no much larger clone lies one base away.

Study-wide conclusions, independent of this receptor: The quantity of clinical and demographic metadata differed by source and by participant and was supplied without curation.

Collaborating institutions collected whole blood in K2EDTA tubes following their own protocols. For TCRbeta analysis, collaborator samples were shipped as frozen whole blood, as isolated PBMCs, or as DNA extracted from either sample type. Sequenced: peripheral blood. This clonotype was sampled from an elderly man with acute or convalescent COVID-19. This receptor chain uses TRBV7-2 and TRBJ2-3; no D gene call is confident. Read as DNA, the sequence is TGTGCCAGCAGCTTTGTACTATCTAGCACAGATACGCAGTATTTT. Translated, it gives CASSFVLSSTDTQYF.